The T cell receptor beta chain under discussion was sequenced for a study of PD-1 blockade in classical Hodgkin lymphoma. Study details: Every 2 weeks, patients got 3 mg/kg intravenous nivolumab.

TCRdb's table, derived via immunoSEQ multiplex PCR, lists solely in-frame clones and lacks some. This sample has just over 50,000 clones; around 67% occur once, and the top ten carry roughly 16%. Relapse was seen in all patients after autologous stem cell transplantation, and brentuximab vedotin exposure was variable. A word on this clone: Its antigen is not identified.

The J segment lost 7 bases and the V segment lost 0 bases, leaving 1 base of the junction unmatched. The CDR3 consists of 13 residues. The germline V gene has CDR1 SGHNT and CDR2 YYREEE (reference sequence). Study-wide results and limits: CD4+ TCR diversity, unlike CD8+, rose significantly by C4D1. Exclusion covered patients beginning nivolumab under 1 year post-ASCT.

Sequencing was performed on peripheral blood mononuclear cells (PBMCs), taken before the second cycle of nivolumab. The receptor comes from a human donor with classical Hodgkin lymphoma. The chain has TRBV5-4 and TRBJ2-7; TRBD2 matches at 10 bases. This chain's CDR3 is CASSLVTSGEQYF. The CDR3 DNA reads TGTGCCAGCAGCTTGGTGACTAGCGGGGAGCAGTACTTC.